This record looks at one T cell receptor (beta chain) sequence and its context. Its specificity is not known. This sample stems from a study of Ad26.COV2.S vaccination and SARS-CoV-2 variants. As for the study in general: The vaccine Ad26.COV2.S was put into the muscle once, or twice with 56 days between. Whole-study findings and limits: There was reportedly substantial breadth in spike-specific CD8+ and CD4+ T cell responses after vaccination.

The table came from immunoSEQ multiplex PCR; TCRdb's copy has only in-frame clones and leaves some out. The repertoire consists of about 390,000 clones, with about nine tenths occurring once and the leading ten covering approximately 1.6%. Trimming left V 1 base short and J 5 bases short, with 8 bases between. Germline-derived CDR1 and CDR2 are MNHEY and SVGEGT. The CDR3 has 14 amino acids. The treatment here: over 15 received Ad26.COV2.S at low or high dose, single or two shots; roughly five received placebo; per-sample allocation not given. Collection of the samples took place on day 63 after the first injection of vaccine or placebo. Whoever gave the sample was an adult aged 18-55 years in Boston. Wuhan-strain SARS-CoV-2 spike was expressed by the Ad26 vector that made up the vaccine.

The chain couples TRBV6-2 or TRBV6-3 to TRBJ2-2, with a possible D match to TRBD2 (6 bases). The material sequenced was peripheral blood, taken in a trial of Ad26.COV2.S vaccine versus placebo. The TCR originated in a person aged 18-65 years who received the Ad26.COV2.S COVID-19 vaccine or a placebo. Here the CDR3 DNA reads TGTGCCAGCAGTTACTTGCGGGAAACCGGGGAGCTGTTTTTT. Translation: CASSYLRETGELFF.